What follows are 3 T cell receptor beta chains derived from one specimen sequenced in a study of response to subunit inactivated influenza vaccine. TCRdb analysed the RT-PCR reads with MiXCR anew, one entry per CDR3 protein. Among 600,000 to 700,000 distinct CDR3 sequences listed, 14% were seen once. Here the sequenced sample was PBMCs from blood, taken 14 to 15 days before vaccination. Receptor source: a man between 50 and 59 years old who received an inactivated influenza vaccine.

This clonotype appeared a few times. CDR3 sequence: CATSAPTVAGYNEQFF. CDR3 DNA sequence: TGTGCCACCAGCGCGCCGACAGTTGCGGGCTACAATGAGCAGTTCTTC. The gene calls are TRBV15 and TRBJ2-1, with D perhaps given as TRBD1 or TRBD2 (5 bases each). Germline CDR1 reads LNHNV; CDR2 reads YYDKDF (reference sequence). Trimming pared 5 bases from V and 3 bases from J, leaving 17 bases between. The CDR3 has 16 amino acids.

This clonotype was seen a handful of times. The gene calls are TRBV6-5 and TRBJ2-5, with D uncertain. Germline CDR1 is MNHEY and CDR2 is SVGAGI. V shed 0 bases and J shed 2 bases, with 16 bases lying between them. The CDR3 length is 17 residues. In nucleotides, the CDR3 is TGTGCCAGCAGTTACTCCGTCAGCCCAGCGTTACAAGAGACCCAGTACTTC. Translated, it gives CASSYSVSPALQETQYF.

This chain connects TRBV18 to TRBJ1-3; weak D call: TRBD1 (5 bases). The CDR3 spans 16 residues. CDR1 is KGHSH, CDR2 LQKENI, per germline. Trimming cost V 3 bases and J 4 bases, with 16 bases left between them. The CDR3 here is CASSPLLQGAGNTIYF. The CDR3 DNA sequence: TGTGCCAGCTCACCGCTTCTCCAGGGAGCAGGAAACACCATATATTTT.